Following are 19 T cell receptor beta chains from one sample sequenced in a study of blood T cells in healthy people across ages. Using a J-beta primer mix together with a sample-barcoded 5' primer, a second PCR was run for roughly 7 to 11 cycles. One entry per CDR3 protein results from TCRdb running MiXCR on the 5' RACE reads. The data contain around 1,000,000 distinct CDR3 sequences, approximately 25% of them singletons. This same sample was also part of a study on T cells of mothers and their children.

The sequenced material came from blood. The receptors were gathered from a girl aged 2-10 years in good health.

The chain joins TRBV6-6 to TRBJ2-5; possible D gene TRBD2, 6 bases. The germline CDR1 and CDR2 sequences are MNHNY and SVGAGI (reference sequence). The CDR3 is 14 amino acids. V lost 5 bases and J 4 bases, leaving 14 bases between the germline ends. The CDR3 bases are TGTGCCAGCAGTCCTCGACTAGTGGGAGAGACCCAGTACTTC. Residues: CASSPRLVGETQYF.

A single count supports this clonotype. The chain recombines TRBV20-1 with TRBJ2-3, with 8 bases fitting TRBD2. J lost 4 bases, V lost 6 bases, and 12 bases had no gene match. Germline V gives CDR1 DFQATT, CDR2 SNEGSKA (reference sequence). The CDR3 loop spans 15 amino acids. Written as DNA, the CDR3 is TGCAGTGCGGGGGGGAGCGGGAGCATAGCAGATACGCAGTATTTT. Amino acids: CSAGGSGSIADTQYF.

CDR3 DNA: TGTGCCAGCAGTTCCCAGGGGAACATTCAGTACTTC. This sequence encodes CASSSQGNIQYF. This sequence joins TRBV25-1 and TRBJ2-4; perhaps TRBD1 as D (6 bases). The V and J ends lost 5 bases and 7 bases respectively, with 9 bases between them. Germline CDR1 is MGHDK and CDR2 is SYGVNS. The CDR3 is 12 amino acids.

V gene TRBV5-1 combines with J gene TRBJ2-5; maybe TRBD1 (7 bases). CDR3 size: 15 residues. Trimming stripped 4 bases from V and 4 bases from J, with 17 bases between. Germline V gene sequence: CDR1 SGHRS, CDR2 YFSETQ. Here the CDR3 DNA reads TGCGCCAGCAGCGCCCGACAGGGAGGTGGAGAGACCCAGTACTTC. It is translated as CASSARQGGGETQYF.

This clonotype showed up just a few times. The chain combines TRBV20-1 with TRBJ2-3; TRBD2 matches at 10 bases. Germline assignment: CDR1 DFQATT and CDR2 SNEGSKA (reference sequence). CDR3 size: 17 residues. The J segment lost 2 bases and the V segment lost 0 bases, leaving 8 bases of the junction unmatched. The CDR3 region is CSAREIGTSEFTDTQYF. The CDR3, as DNA: TGCAGTGCTAGAGAGATAGGGACTAGCGAATTCACAGATACGCAGTATTTT.

This clonotype was seen more than once but under ten times. The J gene is TRBJ2-1, the V gene TRBV28, with TRBD2 matching 9 bases. Trimming removed 5 bases from V and 5 bases from J; junction bases left unmatched: 4. CDR3 length equals 14 residues. Germline CDR1 is MDHEN and CDR2 is SYDVKM. CDR3 in DNA: TGTGCCAGCAGTATAGCGGGGGATAACAATGAGCAGTTCTTC. Its protein is CASSIAGDNNEQFF.

The sample holds a few counts of this clonotype. This CDR3 reads CASRGGGRTDTQYF. The CDR3 DNA reads as TGTGCCAGCAGAGGCGGGGGCCGCACAGATACGCAGTATTTT. The gene calls are TRBV7-2 and TRBJ2-3; tentative D call: TRBD2 (7 bases). The CDR3 spans 14 residues. Germline V gene data show CDR1 as SGHTA and CDR2 as FQGNSA. Deletions cut 6 bases from V and 1 base from J, with 11 bases between.

This clonotype was detected a few times. V usage is TRBV12-3 or TRBV12-4 and J usage is TRBJ1-1; D gene ambiguous. V lost 5 bases to trimming and J lost 1 base, with 11 bases between them. The CDR3 is 14 amino acids. The CDR3 protein is CASSPTHGNTEAFF. The CDR3 DNA is TGTGCCAGCAGTCCCACACACGGGAACACTGAAGCTTTCTTT.

There are a few counts of this clonotype. CDR3 in DNA: TGTGCCAGCGGGGAGGGTAATCAGCCCCAGCATTTT. Protein: CASGEGNQPQHF. This sequence joins TRBV7-8 and TRBJ1-5, with D unclear. CDR1 and CDR2 (germline): SGHVS, FQNEAQ. Trimming removed 8 bases from V and 4 bases from J, with 9 bases in between. CDR3 length: 12 amino acids.

A remark on this clonotype: Relative to the germline gene, one junction end is altered; a read error may explain this. The V gene is TRBV7-9, the J gene TRBJ2-5; 12 bases are a match to TRBD2. This CDR3 comprises 12 residues. The germline V gene has CDR1 SEHNR and CDR2 FQNEAQ (reference sequence). CDR3 sequence (DNA): TGTGCCAGCAGCTTCTGGACTAGCGGGGTGACCTTC. Residues: CASSFWTSGVTF.

V gene TRBV29-1 combines with J gene TRBJ2-7; D perhaps matches TRBD2 (6 bases). In germline, CDR1 is SQVTM, CDR2 ANQGSEA. Trimming took off 7 bases at V and 3 bases at J, with 13 bases between the two ends. The CDR3 spans 12 residues. CDR3 residues: CSAGLGLYEQYF. DNA for the CDR3: TGCAGCGCTGGATTGGGACTCTACGAGCAGTACTTC.

CDR3 in amino acids: CASSYRQFPNEKLFF. The CDR3 DNA is TGTGCCAGCAGCTATAGACAGTTCCCTAATGAAAAACTGTTTTTT. V and J are TRBV21-1 and TRBJ1-4; the tabulated D call, TRBD1, remains unverified against the DNA. TRBV21-1 is a pseudogene locus. This CDR3 spans 15 amino acids.

The chain employs TRBV13 and TRBJ2-1; no clear D. CDR1 and CDR2 from the germline V gene are PRHDT and FYEKMQ (reference sequence). V lost 4 bases and J lost 8, with 9 bases in between. The CDR3 has 12 amino acids. The CDR3 DNA sequence: TGTGCCAGCAGCTCAAGGGATTATGAGCAGTTCTTC. The encoded protein is CASSSRDYEQFF.

This clonotype was counted a few times. The chain links TRBV28 to TRBJ2-4; 9 bases match TRBD1. The CDR3 spans 16 residues. Germline CDR1 is MDHEN and CDR2 is SYDVKM. V dropped 5 bases and J dropped 9; count of bases not matched to a gene: 14. CDR3 coding DNA: TGTGCCAGCAGTCTGCTACCGGGACAGGGTATCGGCATTCAGTACTTC. Encoded protein: CASSLLPGQGIGIQYF.

V gene TRBV7-3 combines with J gene TRBJ1-2, with TRBD1 matching over 11 bases. V lost 5 bases, J lost 1 base, and 3 bases stayed unmatched. CDR1 is SGHTA and CDR2 is FQGTGA in the germline V gene. This CDR3 has 15 residues. CDR3 sequence reads: CASSRTGGSNYGYTF. The CDR3 region has the DNA TGTGCCAGCAGCCGGACAGGGGGCAGTAACTATGGCTACACCTTC.

This clonotype was counted between two and nine times. The J gene is TRBJ1-1, the V gene TRBV19; a possible D gene is TRBD1 (5 bases). Germline V gene data show CDR1 as LNHDA and CDR2 as SQIVND (reference sequence). The CDR3 loop spans 14 amino acids. The V and J ends lost 4 bases and 1 base respectively, with 10 bases between them. The CDR3 sequence: CASSTRVGNTEAFF. CDR3 bases: TGTGCCAGTAGTACCAGGGTTGGGAACACTGAAGCTTTCTTT. Based on the CDR3 plus reference TRBV19 and TRBJ1-1, the full variable domain is DGGITQSPKYLFRKEGQNVTLSCEQNLNHDAMYWYRQDPGQGLRLIYYSQIVNDFQKGDIAEGYSVSREKKESFPLTVTSAQKNPTAFYLCASSTRVGNTEAFFGQGTRLTVV.

This clonotype has just a few counts. The chain couples TRBV4-3 to TRBJ2-5; D unresolved. CDR3 length equals 14 residues. Between the trimmed V and J ends, which lost 0 bases and 2 bases, there was a span of 7 bases. The germline CDR1 and CDR2 sequences are LGHNA and YSLEER. The CDR3 here is CASSQEMSQETQYF. CDR3 nucleotide sequence: TGCGCCAGCAGCCAAGAGATGTCTCAAGAGACCCAGTACTTC.

The rearrangement joins TRBV20-1 to TRBJ2-3; either TRBD1 or TRBD2 may fit D (6 bases each). The V end was cut by 6 bases, the J end by 2 bases, with 18 bases between. The germline CDR1 and CDR2 sequences are DFQATT and SNEGSKA (reference sequence). There are 15 residues in the CDR3. CDR3 amino acids: CSATRGLTVTDTQYF. CDR3 nucleotides: TGCAGTGCGACCCGGGGGCTCACTGTCACAGATACGCAGTATTTT.

This clonotype came up a few times. The chain combines TRBV15 with TRBJ2-7; no definite D call. Germline V gene lookup returns CDR1 LNHNV and CDR2 YYDKDF (reference sequence). The CDR3 spans 13 residues. Trimming pared 5 bases from V and 3 bases from J, leaving 11 bases between. In DNA form, the CDR3 reads TGTGCCACCAGCGGGGTCCAGAGCTACGAGCAGTACTTC. Translated: CATSGVQSYEQYF.